These 16 T cell receptor beta chains originate from one sample sequenced in a study of OX40 agonist ivuxolimab in advanced cancers. Here immunoSEQ multiplex PCR was the method, and the copy in TCRdb shows in-frame clones only, minus some. The data show fewer than 70,000 clones, about 86% seen once. Sample: CD4+ or CD8+ T cells sorted from blood, taken in a trial of the OX40 agonist ivuxolimab. Source of these receptors: an adult with an advanced solid tumor such as melanoma, head and neck, liver or kidney cancer.

CDR3 bases: TGTGCCAGCAGCCCCGGACAGTACAATGAGCAGTTCTTC. It specifies CASSPGQYNEQFF. The chain combines TRBV7-3 with TRBJ2-1; D is perhaps TRBD1 (6 bases). Trimming shortened V by 5 bases and J by 4 bases, and 9 bases separated the two germline ends. From germline, CDR1 is SGHTA and CDR2 FQGTGA. This CDR3 has 13 amino acids.

This clone ranks as medium-sized. The chain links TRBV18 to TRBJ2-1; 13 bases line up with TRBD2. The CDR3 runs 16 residues. V lost 5 bases and J lost 5; bases outside the gene matches: 6. CDR1 and CDR2 from the germline V gene are KGHSH and LQKENI. CDR3 residues: CASSALTSGGDNEQFF. The CDR3 bases are TGTGCCAGCTCAGCACTAACTAGCGGGGGGGACAATGAGCAGTTCTTC.

Here the CDR3 DNA reads TGCGCCAGCAGCTTTTCAAATCGGGACAGGGACACCGGGGAGCTGTTTTTT. Its translation: CASSFSNRDRDTGELFF. This chain joins TRBV4-1 and TRBJ2-2; 9 positions agree with TRBD1. J gave up 3 bases and V 5 bases, and 10 bases lay outside the gene matches. CDR1 is MGHRA, CDR2 YSYEKL, per germline. This CDR3 has 17 amino acids.

In nucleotides, the CDR3 is TGTGCCAGCCCTAGGGACAGGGGTGACGACGAGCAGTACTTC. This sequence encodes CASPRDRGDDEQYF. The V and J genes are TRBV6-1 and TRBJ2-7, with TRBD1 matching over 10 bases. J was trimmed by 5 bases and V by 8 bases; bases with no gene match: 9. This CDR3 contains 14 residues. The germline CDR1 and CDR2 sequences are MNHNS and SASEGT.

The chain employs TRBV19 and TRBJ1-2, with TRBD1 matching over 7 bases. V lost 2 bases to trimming and J lost 6 bases; unmatched junction nucleotides: 6. The CDR3 contains 14 residues. Germline CDR1 is LNHDA and CDR2 is SQIVND (reference sequence). Here the CDR3 reads CASSISPDRDGYTF. The DNA for the CDR3 is TGTGCCAGTAGTATAAGTCCCGACAGGGATGGCTACACCTTC. The whole variable domain, remainder taken from reference TRBV19 and TRBJ1-2, is DGGITQSPKYLFRKEGQNVTLSCEQNLNHDAMYWYRQDPGQGLRLIYYSQIVNDFQKGDIAEGYSVSREKKESFPLTVTSAQKNPTAFYLCASSISPDRDGYTFGSGTRLTVV.

This chain joins TRBV10-3 and TRBJ1-1; D is perhaps TRBD1 (5 bases). V gave up 2 bases and J gave up 8 bases, with 6 bases separating them. CDR3 length: 11 residues. Germline V gene data show CDR1 as ENHRY and CDR2 as SYGVKD. CDR3 in amino acids: CAISETGEAFF. As DNA, the CDR3 is TGTGCCATCAGTGAGACAGGAGAAGCTTTCTTT.

This clone was recorded only once. The J gene is TRBJ2-3, the V gene TRBV11-3; D not resolved. The CDR3 extends over 11 amino acids. The germline V gene has CDR1 SGHNT and CDR2 YENEEA. The V end was cut by 1 base, the J end by 7 bases, with 3 bases between. The CDR3 DNA is TGTGCCAGCAGCTTAGCCCATACGCAGTATTTT. This codes for CASSLAHTQYF.

This rearrangement joins TRBV18 to TRBJ1-4; no firm D call. Trimming took 3 bases from V and 7 from J, leaving 9 bases between them. Germline CDR1 is KGHSH and CDR2 is LQKENI. The CDR3 spans 13 residues. The CDR3 here is CASSPITAEKLFF. DNA of the CDR3: TGTGCCAGCTCACCCATAACAGCTGAAAAACTGTTTTTT. The full variable domain, with the rest looked up from reference TRBV18 and TRBJ1-4, is NAGVMQNPRHLVRRRGQEARLRCSPMKGHSHVYWYRQLPEEGLKFMVYLQKENIIDESGMPKERFSAEFPKEGPSILRIQQVVRGDSAAYFCASSPITAEKLFFGSGTQLSVL.

This chain joins TRBV7-9 and TRBJ2-5; perhaps TRBD1 as D (5 bases). Trimming pared 0 bases from V and 0 bases from J, leaving 8 bases between. Germline CDR1 and CDR2: SEHNR and FQNEAQ (reference sequence). The CDR3 has 15 amino acids. The CDR3 here is CASSLAKGNQETQYF. CDR3 coding DNA: TGTGCCAGCAGCTTAGCGAAGGGGAACCAAGAGACCCAGTACTTC. Combining the CDR3 with reference TRBV7-9 and TRBJ2-5 gives the whole variable domain DTGVSQNPRHKITKRGQNVTFRCDPISEHNRLYWYRQTLGQGPEFLTYFQNEAQLEKSRLLSDRFSAERPKGSFSTLEIQRTEQGDSAMYLCASSLAKGNQETQYFGPGTRLLVL.

The chain joins TRBV5-1 to TRBJ1-4, with D possibly matching TRBD1 (5 bases). V dropped 0 bases and J dropped 8 bases, with 11 bases sitting between them. The germline V gene encodes CDR1 SGHRS and CDR2 YFSETQ. The CDR3 length is 14 residues. CDR3 region: CASSLDRRGEKLFF. Written as DNA, the CDR3 is TGCGCCAGCAGCTTGGACAGGCGTGGGGAAAAACTGTTTTTT.

The chain links TRBV6-5 to TRBJ2-6; perhaps TRBD1 as D (6 bases). The CDR3 has 15 residues. Trimming cost V 8 bases and J 4 bases, with 15 bases left between them. Germline lookup yields CDR1 MNHEY and CDR2 SVGAGI. The CDR3 sequence is CASFSQGAGANVLTF. The DNA of the CDR3 is TGTGCCAGCTTCTCACAGGGTGCCGGGGCCAACGTCCTGACTTTC.

The rearrangement links TRBV7-2 to TRBJ1-1; no definite D call. The CDR3 runs to 14 residues. The V gene lost 5 bases and the J gene lost 4 bases, with 14 bases spanning the gap. CDR1 is SGHTA and CDR2 is FQGNSA in the germline V gene. The CDR3 nucleotides are TGTGCCAGCAGCCCCATACGGCTGGGCACTGAAGCTTTCTTT. Translated: CASSPIRLGTEAFF.

The chain has TRBV28 and TRBJ1-2, with D possibly matching TRBD1 (6 bases). Trimming took off 8 bases at V and 5 bases at J, with 18 bases between the two ends. This CDR3 has 14 residues. Germline V gives CDR1 MDHEN, CDR2 SYDVKM. The DNA for the CDR3 is TGTGCCAGCTACTCGAGGGGGAAAGGGTATGGCTACACCTTC. Translated: CASYSRGKGYGYTF.

This chain connects TRBV28 to TRBJ1-1; 7 nucleotides agree with TRBD1. The CDR3 extends over 11 amino acids. V shed 6 bases and J 9 bases; nucleotides not matched to a gene: 4. Germline V gene data show CDR1 as MDHEN and CDR2 as SYDVKM. The CDR3 DNA is TGTGCCAGCAGGACAGGGAAGAAAGCTTTCTTT. Its protein product is CASRTGKKAFF.

The chain is built from TRBV4-3 and TRBJ1-4; no definite D call. The CDR3 covers 15 residues. CDR1 and CDR2 (germline): LGHNA, YSLEER. V lost 0 bases and J 2 bases, leaving 7 bases between the germline ends. CDR3 sequence reads: CASSQDLGTNEKLFF. In nucleotides, the CDR3 is TGCGCCAGCAGCCAAGATCTGGGGACTAATGAAAAACTGTTTTTT.

The chain is built from TRBV5-4 and TRBJ2-1; a weak D match, TRBD2 (5 bases). With 6 bases removed from V and 10 bases from J, the gap between germline ends came to 17 bases. CDR1 and CDR2 from the germline V gene are SGHNT and YYREEE (reference sequence). This CDR3 comprises 13 residues. CDR3 DNA: TGTGCCAGCACCATGGGTGGGAGAGGAGAGCAGTTCTTC. Amino acid sequence: CASTMGGRGEQFF.